Detailed here is one T cell receptor beta chain. Repertoires were generated with immunoSEQ multiplex PCR, while TCRdb's copy carries only in-frame clones and drops some. The table has tens of thousands of clones, about 91% seen once; the top ten hold about 0.38%. V was shortened by 6 bases and J by 2 bases, with 14 bases between the two germline ends. The CDR3 totals 13 residues. The germline gives CDR1 SQVTM, CDR2 ANQGSEA. The entry originates in a study of technical replicates of blood from a handful of donors. The sequence derives from a human donor in good health. Some clones in this sample may be carry-over from other donors' samples. The chain carries TRBV29-1 and TRBJ2-7, with a tentative D call TRBD1 (6 bases). The specimen sequenced was T cells isolated from PBMCs. In DNA, the CDR3 is TGCAGCGTGTTACAGGGCGACGCCTACGAGCAGTACTTC. Amino acids: CSVLQGDAYEQYF.